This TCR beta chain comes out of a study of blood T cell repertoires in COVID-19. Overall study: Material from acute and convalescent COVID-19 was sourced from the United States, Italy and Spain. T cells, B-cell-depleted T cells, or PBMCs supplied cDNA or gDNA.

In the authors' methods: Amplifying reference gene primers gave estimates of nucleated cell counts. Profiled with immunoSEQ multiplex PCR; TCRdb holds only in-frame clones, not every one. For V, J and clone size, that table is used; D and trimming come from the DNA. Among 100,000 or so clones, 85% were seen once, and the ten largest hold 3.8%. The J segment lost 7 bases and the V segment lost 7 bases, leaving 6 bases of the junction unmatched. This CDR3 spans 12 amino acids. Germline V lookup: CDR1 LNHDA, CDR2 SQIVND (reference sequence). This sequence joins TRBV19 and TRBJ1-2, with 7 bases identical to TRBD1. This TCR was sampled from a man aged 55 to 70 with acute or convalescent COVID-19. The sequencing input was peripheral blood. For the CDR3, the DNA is TGTGCCAGTACCCGCCAGGGGGGTGGCTACACCTTC. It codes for CASTRQGGGYTF.